The clone carrying this T cell receptor (beta chain) has just a few counts. This sample is part of a study of radiotherapy plus CTLA-4 blockade in lung cancer. V lost 6 bases, J lost 1 base, and 10 bases lay in between. There are 13 residues in the CDR3. Germline V CDR1 and CDR2: MNHEY, SMNVEV (reference sequence). The data were produced by immunoSEQ multiplex PCR, yet TCRdb's version contains in-frame clones alone and is incomplete. The sample contains 70,000 to 100,000 clones, approximately 86% of which appear only once. The chain carries TRBV27 and TRBJ2-7; the D gene is possibly TRBD1 (6 bases). This clonotype was sampled from a human donor with non-small cell lung cancer who had a partial response to radiotherapy plus ipilimumab. This specimen was peripheral blood, taken from a patient treated with radiotherapy plus ipilimumab. CDR3 DNA sequence: TGTGCCAGCAGGGCCAGGGGTTCCTACGAGCAGTACTTC. Amino acids: CASRARGSYEQYF.